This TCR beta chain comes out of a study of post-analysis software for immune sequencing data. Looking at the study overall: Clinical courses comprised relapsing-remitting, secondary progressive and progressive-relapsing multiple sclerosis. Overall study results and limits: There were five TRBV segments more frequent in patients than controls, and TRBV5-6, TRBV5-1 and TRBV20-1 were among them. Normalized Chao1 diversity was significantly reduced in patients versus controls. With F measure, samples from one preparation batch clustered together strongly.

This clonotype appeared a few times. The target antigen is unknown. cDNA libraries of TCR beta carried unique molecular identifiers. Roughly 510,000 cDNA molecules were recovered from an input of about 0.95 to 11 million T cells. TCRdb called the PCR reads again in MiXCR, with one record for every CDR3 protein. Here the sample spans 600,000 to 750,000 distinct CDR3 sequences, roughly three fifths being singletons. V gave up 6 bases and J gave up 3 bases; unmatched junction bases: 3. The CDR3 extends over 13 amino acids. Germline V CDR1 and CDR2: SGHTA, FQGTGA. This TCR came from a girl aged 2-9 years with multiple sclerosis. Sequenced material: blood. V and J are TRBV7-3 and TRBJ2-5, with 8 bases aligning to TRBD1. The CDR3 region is CASRLTGEETQYF. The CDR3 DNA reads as TGTGCCAGCAGGTTGACAGGGGAAGAGACCCAGTACTTC.